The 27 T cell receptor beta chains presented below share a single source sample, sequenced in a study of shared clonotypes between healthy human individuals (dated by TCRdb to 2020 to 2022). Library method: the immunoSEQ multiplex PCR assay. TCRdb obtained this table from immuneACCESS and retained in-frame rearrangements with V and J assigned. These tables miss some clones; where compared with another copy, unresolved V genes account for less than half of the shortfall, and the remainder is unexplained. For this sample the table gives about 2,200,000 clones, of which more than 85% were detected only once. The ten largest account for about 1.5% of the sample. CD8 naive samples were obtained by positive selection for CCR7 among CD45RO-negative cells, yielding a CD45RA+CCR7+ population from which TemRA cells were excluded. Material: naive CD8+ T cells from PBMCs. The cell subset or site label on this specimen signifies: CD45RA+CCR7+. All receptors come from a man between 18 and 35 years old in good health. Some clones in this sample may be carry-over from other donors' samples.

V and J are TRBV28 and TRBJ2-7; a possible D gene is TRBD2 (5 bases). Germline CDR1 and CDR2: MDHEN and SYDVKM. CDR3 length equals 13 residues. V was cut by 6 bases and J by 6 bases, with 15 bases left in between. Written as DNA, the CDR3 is TGTGCCAGCAGCTATTCCGAAGCGGTCGAGCAGTACTTC. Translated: CASSYSEAVEQYF.

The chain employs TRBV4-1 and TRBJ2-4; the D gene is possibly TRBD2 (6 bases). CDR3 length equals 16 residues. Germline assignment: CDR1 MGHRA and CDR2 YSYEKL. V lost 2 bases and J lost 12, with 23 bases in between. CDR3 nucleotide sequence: TGCGCCAGCAGCCAAAGTATCGACACGACCCGGGGGTATCAGTACTTC. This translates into CASSQSIDTTRGYQYF.

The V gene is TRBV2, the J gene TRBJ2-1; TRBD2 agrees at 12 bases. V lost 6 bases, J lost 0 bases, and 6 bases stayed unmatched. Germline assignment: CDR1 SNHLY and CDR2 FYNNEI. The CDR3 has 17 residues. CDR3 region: CASSRSSGRASYNEQFF. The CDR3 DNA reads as TGTGCCAGCAGCCGATCTAGCGGGAGGGCCTCCTACAATGAGCAGTTCTTC.

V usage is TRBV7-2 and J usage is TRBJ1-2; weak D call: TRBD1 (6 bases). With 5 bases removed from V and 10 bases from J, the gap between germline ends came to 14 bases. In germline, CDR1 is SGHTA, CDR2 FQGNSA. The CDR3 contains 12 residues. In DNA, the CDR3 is TGTGCCAGCAGCGACAGGTCCGTTGACTACACCTTC. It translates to CASSDRSVDYTF.

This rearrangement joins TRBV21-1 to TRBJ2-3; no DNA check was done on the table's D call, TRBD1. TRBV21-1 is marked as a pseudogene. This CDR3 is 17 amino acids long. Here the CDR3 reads CASSNPGPLGDTDTQYF. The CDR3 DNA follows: TGTGCCAGCAGCAATCCAGGGCCCCTAGGGGACACAGATACGCAGTATTTT.

The CDR3, as DNA: TGTGCCAGAGACTGGGGAGATACGCAGTATTTT. This encodes CARDWGDTQYF. The chain links TRBV2 to TRBJ2-3; D is ambiguous. The CDR3 has 11 residues. Trimming pared 9 bases from V and 5 bases from J, leaving 9 bases between. The V gene's germline CDR1 is SNHLY and CDR2 FYNNEI.

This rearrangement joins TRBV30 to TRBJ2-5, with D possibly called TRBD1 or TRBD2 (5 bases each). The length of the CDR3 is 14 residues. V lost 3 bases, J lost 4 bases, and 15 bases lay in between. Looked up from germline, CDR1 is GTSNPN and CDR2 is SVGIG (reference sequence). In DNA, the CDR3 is TGTGCCTGGAGCAGGGAACTAGATCGAGAGACCCAGTACTTC. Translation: CAWSRELDRETQYF.

This CDR3 is CASSGPLAKSYNEQFF. CDR3 DNA sequence: TGTGCCAGCAGTGGGCCACTAGCGAAGTCCTACAATGAGCAGTTCTTC. This chain uses TRBV6-1 with TRBJ2-1; the match to TRBD2 covers 7 bases. The V gene's germline CDR1 is MNHNS and CDR2 SASEGT. V was pared by 4 bases and J by 1 base, with 7 bases of the junction left unmatched. The CDR3 contains 16 residues.

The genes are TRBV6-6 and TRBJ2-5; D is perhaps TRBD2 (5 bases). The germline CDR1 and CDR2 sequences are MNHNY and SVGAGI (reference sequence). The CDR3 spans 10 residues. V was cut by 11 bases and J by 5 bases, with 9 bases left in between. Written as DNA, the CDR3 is TGTGCCGCCGGCGGGGAGACCCAGTACTTC. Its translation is CAAGGETQYF.

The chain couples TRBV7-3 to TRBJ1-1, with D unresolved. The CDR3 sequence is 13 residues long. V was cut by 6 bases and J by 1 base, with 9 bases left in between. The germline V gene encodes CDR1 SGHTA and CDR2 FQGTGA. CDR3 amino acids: CASSIWGNTEAFF. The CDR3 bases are TGTGCCAGCAGTATATGGGGGAACACTGAAGCTTTCTTT.

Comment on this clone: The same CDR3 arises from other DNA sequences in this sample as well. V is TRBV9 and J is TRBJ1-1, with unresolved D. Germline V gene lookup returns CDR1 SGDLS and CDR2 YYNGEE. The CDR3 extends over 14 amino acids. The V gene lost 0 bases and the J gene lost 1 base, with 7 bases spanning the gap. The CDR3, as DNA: TGTGCCAGCAGCGTAGGAAGCTCGAACACTGAAGCTTTCTTT. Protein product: CASSVGSSNTEAFF.

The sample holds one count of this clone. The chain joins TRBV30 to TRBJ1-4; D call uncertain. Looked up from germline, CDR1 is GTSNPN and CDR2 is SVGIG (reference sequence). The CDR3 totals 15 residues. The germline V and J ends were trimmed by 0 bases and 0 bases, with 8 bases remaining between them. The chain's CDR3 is CAWSVLRATNEKLFF. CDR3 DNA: TGTGCCTGGAGTGTACTGAGGGCAACTAATGAAAAACTGTTTTTT.

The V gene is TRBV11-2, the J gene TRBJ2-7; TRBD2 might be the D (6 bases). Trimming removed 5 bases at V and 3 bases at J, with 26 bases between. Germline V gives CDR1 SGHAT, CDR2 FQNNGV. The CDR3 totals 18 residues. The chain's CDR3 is CASSTSRDLGRENYEQYF. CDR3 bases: TGTGCCAGCAGCACATCGCGGGACTTGGGTCGGGAGAACTACGAGCAGTACTTC.

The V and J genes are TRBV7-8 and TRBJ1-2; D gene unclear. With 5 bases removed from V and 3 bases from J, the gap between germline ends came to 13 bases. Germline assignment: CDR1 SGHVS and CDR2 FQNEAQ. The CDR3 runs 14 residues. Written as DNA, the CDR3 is TGTGCCAGCAGCCCCAAGGGTGGCTACTATGGCTACACCTTC. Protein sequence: CASSPKGGYYGYTF.

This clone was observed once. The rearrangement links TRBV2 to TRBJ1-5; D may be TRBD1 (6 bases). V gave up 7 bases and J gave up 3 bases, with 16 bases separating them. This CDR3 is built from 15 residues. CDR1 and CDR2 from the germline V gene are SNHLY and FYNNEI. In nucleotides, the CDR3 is TGTGCCAGCATGGTCGGGGGGCAATACAATCAGCCCCAGCATTTT. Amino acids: CASMVGGQYNQPQHF.

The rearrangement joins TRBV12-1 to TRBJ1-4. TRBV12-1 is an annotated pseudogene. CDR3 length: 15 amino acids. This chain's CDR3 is CASSFALLGNEKLFF. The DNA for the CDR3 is TGTGCCAGCAGCTTTGCGCTCTTGGGGAATGAAAAACTGTTTTTT.

The CDR3 nucleotides read TGCGCCAGCAGCTTTAGGGCGGACTATGGCTACACCTTC. Encoded protein: CASSFRADYGYTF. The chain employs TRBV5-1 and TRBJ1-2, with unresolved D. Trimming removed 2 bases at V and 3 bases at J, with 8 bases between. The CDR3 runs 13 residues. Germline CDR1 and CDR2: SGHRS and YFSETQ.

Here the CDR3 DNA reads TGTGCCAGCAGCCGCATATGGGGGGCCGATTATAACTATGGCTACACCTTC. Residues: CASSRIWGADYNYGYTF. This sequence joins TRBV7-9 and TRBJ1-2; TRBD1 is a possible D gene (6 bases). This CDR3 has 17 amino acids. The V and J ends lost 5 bases and 1 base respectively, with 20 bases between them. Germline V lookup: CDR1 SEHNR, CDR2 FQNEAQ (reference sequence). The full variable domain, in which reference TRBV7-9 and TRBJ1-2 provide the parts outside the CDR3, is DTGVSQNPRHKITKRGQNVTFRCDPISEHNRLYWYRQTLGQGPEFLTYFQNEAQLEKSRLLSDRFSAERPKGSFSTLEIQRTEQGDSAMYLCASSRIWGADYNYGYTFGSGTRLTVV.

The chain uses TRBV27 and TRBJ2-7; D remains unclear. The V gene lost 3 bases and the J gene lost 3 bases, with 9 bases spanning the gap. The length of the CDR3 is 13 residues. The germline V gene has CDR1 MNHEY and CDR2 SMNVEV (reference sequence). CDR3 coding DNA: TGTGCCAGCAGTTTTATCGCCAGCTACGAGCAGTACTTC. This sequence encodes CASSFIASYEQYF.

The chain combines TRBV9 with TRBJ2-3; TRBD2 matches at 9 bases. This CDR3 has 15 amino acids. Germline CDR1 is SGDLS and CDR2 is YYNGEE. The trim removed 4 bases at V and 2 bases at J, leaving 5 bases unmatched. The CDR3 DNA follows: TGTGCCAGCAGCCCGCGGGGGGGAGACACAGATACGCAGTATTTT. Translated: CASSPRGGDTDTQYF.

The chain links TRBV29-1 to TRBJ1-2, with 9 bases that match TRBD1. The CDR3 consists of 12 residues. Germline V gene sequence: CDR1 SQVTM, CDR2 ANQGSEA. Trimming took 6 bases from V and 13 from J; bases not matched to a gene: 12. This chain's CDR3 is CSVEDRGGFSTF. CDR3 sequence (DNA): TGCAGCGTGGAGGACAGGGGAGGTTTCTCCACCTTC.

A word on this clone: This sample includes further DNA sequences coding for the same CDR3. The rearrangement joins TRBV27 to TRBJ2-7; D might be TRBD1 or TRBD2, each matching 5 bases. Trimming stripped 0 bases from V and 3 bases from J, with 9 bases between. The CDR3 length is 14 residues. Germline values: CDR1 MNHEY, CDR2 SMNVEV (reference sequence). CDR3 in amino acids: CASSLSGANYEQYF. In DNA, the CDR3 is TGTGCCAGCAGTTTATCCGGGGCCAACTACGAGCAGTACTTC.

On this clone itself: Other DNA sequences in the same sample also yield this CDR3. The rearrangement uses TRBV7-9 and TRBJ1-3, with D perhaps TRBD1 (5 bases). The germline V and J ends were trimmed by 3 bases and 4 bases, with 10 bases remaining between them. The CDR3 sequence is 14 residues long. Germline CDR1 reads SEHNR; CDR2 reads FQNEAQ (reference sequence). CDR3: CASSFGGTGNTIYF. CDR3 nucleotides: TGTGCCAGCAGCTTCGGGGGGACGGGAAACACCATATATTTT.

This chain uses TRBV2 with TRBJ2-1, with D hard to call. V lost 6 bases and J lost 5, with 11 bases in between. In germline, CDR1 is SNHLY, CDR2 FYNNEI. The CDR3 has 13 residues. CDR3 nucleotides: TGTGCCAGCAGGGACGACTGGAACAATGAGCAGTTCTTC. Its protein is CASRDDWNNEQFF.

The DNA for the CDR3 is TGCAGCGTTGGGGACAGGCCTGCCCTCTCTGGCTACACCTTC. Its protein product is CSVGDRPALSGYTF. The chain employs TRBV29-1 and TRBJ1-2; 8 bases line up with TRBD1. The CDR3 runs 14 residues. After removal of 4 bases from V and 7 bases from J, the junction contained 11 bases not matched to a gene. CDR1 SQVTM and CDR2 ANQGSEA come from the germline V gene.

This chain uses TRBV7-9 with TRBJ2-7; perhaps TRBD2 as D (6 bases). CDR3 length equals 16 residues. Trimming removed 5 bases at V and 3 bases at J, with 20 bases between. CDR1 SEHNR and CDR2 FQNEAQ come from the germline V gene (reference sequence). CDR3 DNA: TGTGCCAGCAGCCTCTCTCCCGGGCGGGAAGGCTACGAGCAGTACTTC. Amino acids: CASSLSPGREGYEQYF. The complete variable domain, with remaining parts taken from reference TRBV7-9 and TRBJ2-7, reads DTGVSQNPRHKITKRGQNVTFRCDPISEHNRLYWYRQTLGQGPEFLTYFQNEAQLEKSRLLSDRFSAERPKGSFSTLEIQRTEQGDSAMYLCASSLSPGREGYEQYFGPGTRLTVT.

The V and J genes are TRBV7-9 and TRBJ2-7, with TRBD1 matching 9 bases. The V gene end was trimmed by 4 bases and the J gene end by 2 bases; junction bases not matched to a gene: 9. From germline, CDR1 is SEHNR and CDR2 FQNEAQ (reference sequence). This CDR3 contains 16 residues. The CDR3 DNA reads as TGTGCCAGCAGCTCAGGGACAGGGCTCACCCCCTACGAGCAGTACTTC. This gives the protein CASSSGTGLTPYEQYF.